A single sample gave rise to the 16 T cell receptor beta chains below, sequenced in a study of Ad26.COV2.S vaccination and SARS-CoV-2 variants. Clones were sequenced by immunoSEQ multiplex PCR, and TCRdb holds only the in-frame ones, with some missing. The table records around 250,000 clones, around 85% of them present only once. Treatment noted: 19 received Ad26.COV2.S at low or high dose, single or two shots; several received placebo; per-sample allocation not given. All samples were drawn on day 63, counting from the first vaccine or placebo injection. This material consisted of peripheral blood, taken in a trial of Ad26.COV2.S vaccine versus placebo. The receptors were gathered from a person aged 18 to 65 who received the Ad26.COV2.S COVID-19 vaccine or a placebo.

V and J are TRBV7-9 and TRBJ1-1; D gene ambiguous. The CDR3 is 14 residues long. The germline gives CDR1 SEHNR, CDR2 FQNEAQ (reference sequence). Trimming removed 2 bases from V and 6 bases from J, with 13 bases in between. The CDR3 region is CASSLTLGASEAFF. DNA for the CDR3: TGTGCCAGCAGCTTAACCCTGGGAGCCTCTGAAGCTTTCTTT.

The chain carries TRBV24-1 and TRBJ1-1; D perhaps matches TRBD1 (5 bases). Trimming pared 2 bases from V and 7 bases from J, leaving 10 bases between. The CDR3 consists of 13 residues. Germline CDR1 KGHDR, CDR2 SFDVKD. In nucleotides, the CDR3 is TGTGCCACCAGTGATTGGGGGACGAGTGAAGCTTTCTTT. Translated: CATSDWGTSEAFF.

The rearrangement uses TRBV6-1 and TRBJ2-3; 7 bases agree with TRBD2. Germline CDR1 reads MNHNS; CDR2 reads SASEGT. The CDR3 extends over 16 amino acids. J lost 1 base, V lost 4 bases, and 8 bases had no gene match. The CDR3 sequence is CASSGLFAGGTDTQYF. In nucleotides, the CDR3 is TGTGCCAGCAGTGGGCTCTTTGCGGGAGGCACAGATACGCAGTATTTT.

The chain uses TRBV7-9 and TRBJ1-2; D remains unclear. Per the germline V gene, CDR1 is SEHNR and CDR2 is FQNEAQ (reference sequence). The CDR3 loop spans 14 amino acids. V was trimmed by 0 bases and J by 6 bases, leaving 11 bases between them. CDR3 sequence (DNA): TGTGCCAGCAGCTTAGCCCCAGGCTGGAATGGCTACACCTTC. It specifies CASSLAPGWNGYTF. The whole variable domain, remainder taken from reference TRBV7-9 and TRBJ1-2, is DTGVSQNPRHKITKRGQNVTFRCDPISEHNRLYWYRQTLGQGPEFLTYFQNEAQLEKSRLLSDRFSAERPKGSFSTLEIQRTEQGDSAMYLCASSLAPGWNGYTFGSGTRLTVV.

The chain joins TRBV11-2 to TRBJ1-3, with no clear D. Trimming cost V 5 bases and J 1 base, with 12 bases left between them. This CDR3 has 15 residues. Germline V gene lookup returns CDR1 SGHAT and CDR2 FQNNGV. The CDR3 coding sequence is TGTGCCAGCAGCCCCACTGTGGTATCTGGAAACACCATATATTTT. As protein: CASSPTVVSGNTIYF.

The chain carries TRBV7-9 and TRBJ2-2; TRBD1 matches 8 bases. There are 15 residues in the CDR3. Germline CDR1 SEHNR, CDR2 FQNEAQ (reference sequence). Trimming removed 2 bases from V and 4 bases from J; junction bases left unmatched: 3. CDR3 amino acids: CASSLSGGPTGELFF. DNA of the CDR3: TGTGCCAGCAGCTTATCAGGGGGCCCCACCGGGGAGCTGTTTTTT. The full variable domain, its missing parts supplied by reference TRBV7-9 and TRBJ2-2, is DTGVSQNPRHKITKRGQNVTFRCDPISEHNRLYWYRQTLGQGPEFLTYFQNEAQLEKSRLLSDRFSAERPKGSFSTLEIQRTEQGDSAMYLCASSLSGGPTGELFFGEGSRLTVL.

V usage is TRBV5-1 and J usage is TRBJ2-1, with D possibly TRBD2 on 7 matching bases. CDR3 size: 14 residues. V lost 0 bases and J lost 8, with 12 bases in between. CDR1 SGHRS and CDR2 YFSETQ come from the germline V gene. The DNA of the CDR3 is TGCGCCAGCAGCTTGGGACTAGCAGGGGATGAGCAGTTCTTC. It codes for CASSLGLAGDEQFF.

This chain joins TRBV7-2 and TRBJ2-5; D unresolved. The germline V gene encodes CDR1 SGHTA and CDR2 FQGNSA. The CDR3 has 14 amino acids. Trimming stripped 1 base from V and 1 base from J, with 7 bases between. This chain's CDR3 is CASSLGLAQETQYF. DNA of the CDR3: TGTGCCAGCAGCTTAGGATTAGCCCAAGAGACCCAGTACTTC.

This CDR3 reads CASSRSSGQGNQPQHF. The CDR3, as DNA: TGTGCCAGCAGCCGATCCTCGGGACAGGGCAATCAGCCCCAGCATTTT. V gene TRBV7-9 combines with J gene TRBJ1-5; 8 bases agree with TRBD1. This CDR3 is built from 16 residues. Per germline, CDR1 SEHNR and CDR2 FQNEAQ (reference sequence). J gave up 2 bases and V 5 bases, and 8 bases lay outside the gene matches.

This clone was seen a few times. The CDR3 reads CASGEDNSYEQYF. The DNA of the CDR3 is TGCGCCAGCGGAGAGGACAACTCCTACGAGCAGTACTTC. This chain uses TRBV5-1 with TRBJ2-7; TRBD1 might be the D (5 bases). The CDR3 is made up of 13 amino acids. Per germline, CDR1 SGHRS and CDR2 YFSETQ. V lost 7 bases and J lost 0, with 11 bases in between.

V usage is TRBV11-2 and J usage is TRBJ1-2, with D maybe TRBD1 (5 bases). This CDR3 is built from 14 residues. Trimming removed 1 base at V and 8 bases at J, with 14 bases between. Germline CDR1 and CDR2: SGHAT and FQNNGV. The CDR3 region is CASSLVVRVDGYTF. CDR3 nucleotide sequence: TGTGCCAGCAGCTTAGTGGTCAGGGTCGACGGCTACACCTTC.

The chain recombines TRBV11-2 with TRBJ2-2; 12 bases agree with TRBD2. The CDR3 has 17 amino acids. V lost 3 bases and J lost 6; bases outside the gene matches: 8. Germline-derived CDR1 and CDR2 are SGHAT and FQNNGV. The CDR3 DNA sequence: TGTGCCAGCAGCTTTCGGCTAGCGGGAGGGCCCGCCGGGGAGCTGTTTTTT. This gives the protein CASSFRLAGGPAGELFF.

The chain links TRBV7-8 to TRBJ1-2; 7 bases line up with TRBD1. V was clipped by 5 bases and J by 4 bases; unmatched bases: 10. Germline CDR1 SGHVS, CDR2 FQNEAQ. This CDR3 contains 15 residues. The CDR3, as DNA: TGTGCCAGCAGCCCAAGGACAGGAGGAACCTATGGCTACACCTTC. Amino acid sequence: CASSPRTGGTYGYTF.

The V call is TRBV30, the J call TRBJ1-1, with a tentative D call TRBD1 (5 bases). Looked up from germline, CDR1 is GTSNPN and CDR2 is SVGIG (reference sequence). The length of the CDR3 is 13 residues. V was pared by 3 bases and J by 10 bases, with 18 bases between. CDR3 residues: CAWRGMGPAGAFF. The CDR3 nucleotides are TGTGCCTGGAGGGGCATGGGACCGGCCGGAGCTTTCTTT.

J is TRBJ2-2 and V is TRBV9; a possible D gene is TRBD1 (6 bases). The CDR3 spans 18 residues. CDR1 is SGDLS and CDR2 is YYNGEE in the germline V gene. Trimming took 0 bases from V and 5 from J, leaving 20 bases between them. The CDR3 sequence is CASSVAPLGASKTGELFF. The CDR3 nucleotides read TGTGCCAGCAGCGTAGCCCCCTTGGGGGCGAGTAAAACCGGGGAGCTGTTTTTT.

V and J are TRBV11-2 and TRBJ1-1, with a weak D call TRBD1 (5 bases). Trimming pared 2 bases from V and 1 base from J, leaving 8 bases between. Germline CDR1 reads SGHAT; CDR2 reads FQNNGV. The CDR3 totals 14 residues. This chain's CDR3 is CASSLNTGNTEAFF. In DNA form, the CDR3 reads TGTGCCAGCAGCTTAAATACAGGGAACACTGAAGCTTTCTTT.